The 25 T cell receptor beta chains listed next were all sequenced from one sample in a study of blood T cell repertoires in COVID-19. Profiling relied on immunoSEQ multiplex PCR, and the TCRdb table lists in-frame clones only, not all of them. Of tens of thousands of clones listed, roughly four fifths were seen once; the top ten hold about 30%. The specimen was peripheral blood. The receptor set was obtained from a human donor in a cohort sampled during active COVID-19.

The rearrangement uses TRBV6-6 and TRBJ1-2, with D perhaps matching TRBD1 (5 bases). Germline V gene data show CDR1 as MNHNY and CDR2 as SVGAGI (reference sequence). The CDR3 contains 14 residues. V dropped 7 bases and J dropped 4 bases, with 16 bases sitting between them. CDR3 bases: TGTGCCAGCACCCCCGGGAGGCAGGGCTATGGCTACACCTTC. Its protein is CASTPGRQGYGYTF.

This sequence joins TRBV18 and TRBJ1-4, with 8 bases identical to TRBD1. With V trimmed by 3 bases and J by 5 bases, 5 bases remained unmatched. Germline V lookup: CDR1 KGHSH, CDR2 LQKENI. The CDR3 sequence is 15 residues long. The CDR3 is CASSPPGGLNEKLFF. In DNA form, the CDR3 reads TGTGCCAGCTCACCCCCAGGGGGCCTGAATGAAAAACTGTTTTTT.

This sequence joins TRBV18 and TRBJ1-1, with a weak D call TRBD1 (6 bases). Looked up from germline, CDR1 is KGHSH and CDR2 is LQKENI. The CDR3 is made up of 14 amino acids. Between the trimmed V and J ends, which lost 4 bases and 4 bases, there was a span of 13 bases. The CDR3 DNA reads TGTGCCAGCTCACGAGAAGGGGGAAGCACTGAAGCTTTCTTT. Its protein product is CASSREGGSTEAFF.

This chain connects TRBV5-1 to TRBJ2-1; 12 nucleotides align to TRBD2. The CDR3 sequence is 15 residues long. Germline lookup yields CDR1 SGHRS and CDR2 YFSETQ. V shed 2 bases, J shed 10 bases, and the junction held 7 bases outside the gene matches. The CDR3 sequence: CASSLIGLAGSEQFF. For the CDR3, the DNA is TGCGCCAGCAGCTTAATCGGACTAGCGGGATCGGAGCAGTTCTTC.

V gene TRBV7-6 combines with J gene TRBJ2-1; tentatively, D is TRBD2 (5 bases). CDR1 is SGHVS and CDR2 is FNYEAQ in the germline V gene. The CDR3 contains 13 residues. The V end lost 1 base, the J end lost 6 bases, and 7 bases lay between the germline ends. CDR3 amino acids: CASSLDRGNEQFF. In nucleotides, the CDR3 is TGTGCCAGCAGCTTAGATCGGGGCAATGAGCAGTTCTTC. Full variable domain (rest looked up from reference TRBV7-6 and TRBJ2-1): GAGVSQSPRYKVTKRGQDVALRCDPISGHVSLYWYRQALGQGPEFLTYFNYEAQQDKSGLPNDRFSAERPEGSISTLTIQRTEQRDSAMYRCASSLDRGNEQFFGPGTRLTVL.

The J gene is TRBJ2-5, the V gene TRBV3-1 (or the pseudogene TRBV3-2); 9 bases line up with TRBD2. Germline V gives CDR1 LGHDT, CDR2 YNNKEL (reference sequence). CDR3 length equals 15 residues. V lost 4 bases, J lost 4 bases, and 7 bases stayed unmatched. DNA for the CDR3: TGTGCCAGCAGCCCGGGACTAGCCGGGGGAGAGACCCAGTACTTC. Amino acid sequence: CASSPGLAGGETQYF.

The gene calls are TRBV5-1 and TRBJ2-3; 10 positions agree with TRBD2. Germline V CDR1 and CDR2: SGHRS, YFSETQ. This CDR3 is 15 amino acids long. Trimming took 4 bases from V and 7 from J; bases not matched to a gene: 9. The CDR3 DNA is TGCGCCAGCAGCCCAAGCGGGGGGGCCGGGTATACGCAGTATTTT. Its translation is CASSPSGGAGYTQYF.

The V and J genes are TRBV5-1 and TRBJ2-1, with TRBD2 as a possible D gene (5 bases). Trimming removed 7 bases from V and 9 bases from J, with 14 bases in between. CDR3 length equals 12 residues. CDR1 SGHRS and CDR2 YFSETQ come from the germline V gene. The CDR3 sequence is CASLGAGGEQFF. The CDR3 region has the DNA TGCGCCAGCCTGGGAGCTGGAGGTGAGCAGTTCTTC.

V and J are TRBV4-1 and TRBJ1-3; D remains ambiguous. Germline values: CDR1 MGHRA, CDR2 YSYEKL. V gave up 1 base and J gave up 2 bases, with 15 bases separating them. This CDR3 region has 17 residues. The CDR3 loop reads CASSQVDLRAAGNTIYF. In DNA form, the CDR3 reads TGCGCCAGCAGCCAAGTGGATTTGAGGGCAGCTGGAAACACCATATATTTT.

The rearrangement joins TRBV18 to TRBJ2-7; D is perhaps TRBD1 (5 bases). The CDR3 sequence is 12 residues long. Germline CDR1 and CDR2: KGHSH and LQKENI. Trimming removed 2 bases from V and 4 bases from J, with 6 bases in between. CDR3 residues: CASSPGAYEQYF. The DNA of the CDR3 is TGTGCCAGCTCACCAGGGGCGTACGAGCAGTACTTC.

The chain couples TRBV5-1 to TRBJ1-2; 11 positions agree with TRBD1. V lost 0 bases and J lost 5; bases outside the gene matches: 6. Germline V gene data show CDR1 as SGHRS and CDR2 as YFSETQ. The CDR3 sequence is 16 residues long. CDR3 sequence reads: CASSLDGTGGKYGYTF. For the CDR3, the DNA is TGCGCCAGCAGCTTGGACGGGACAGGGGGTAAATATGGCTACACCTTC. Together with reference TRBV5-1 and TRBJ1-2, the CDR3 gives the full variable domain: KAGVTQTPRYLIKTRGQQVTLSCSPISGHRSVSWYQQTPGQGLQFLFEYFSETQRNKGNFPGRFSGRQFSNSRSEMNVSTLELGDSALYLCASSLDGTGGKYGYTFGSGTRLTVV.

The chain couples TRBV12-5 to TRBJ2-1; D may be TRBD2 (5 bases). Germline CDR1 LGHNT, CDR2 FRNRAP. The V end was cut by 5 bases, the J end by 4 bases, with 15 bases between. The CDR3 sequence is 15 residues long. The CDR3 DNA reads TGTGCTAGTGGTCGAGGTAGCGATAGGTACAATGAGCAGTTCTTC. It codes for CASGRGSDRYNEQFF. Filled out from reference TRBV12-5 and TRBJ2-1, the complete variable domain reads DARVTQTPRHKVTEMGQEVTMRCQPILGHNTVFWYRQTMMQGLELLAYFRNRAPLDDSGMPKDRFSAEMPDATLATLKIQPSEPRDSAVYFCASGRGSDRYNEQFFGPGTRLTVL.

The genes are TRBV7-2 and TRBJ2-7; possible D gene TRBD1, 5 bases. This CDR3 spans 15 amino acids. The germline gives CDR1 SGHTA, CDR2 FQGNSA. The V end was cut by 1 base, the J end by 0 bases, with 10 bases between. CDR3 protein: CASSLVIGASYEQYF. CDR3 nucleotide sequence: TGTGCCAGCAGCTTAGTTATAGGGGCCTCCTACGAGCAGTACTTC.

This clone was picked up a small number of times. The V and J genes are TRBV6-5 and TRBJ1-1; D uncertain. With 6 bases removed from V and 5 bases from J, the gap between germline ends came to 13 bases. From germline, CDR1 is MNHEY and CDR2 SVGAGI. The CDR3 has 13 residues. The CDR3 sequence is CASRISGLTEAFF. The CDR3 region has the DNA TGTGCCAGCAGGATATCCGGACTGACTGAAGCTTTCTTT.

The J gene is TRBJ1-1, the V gene TRBV18, with D perhaps matching TRBD1 (6 bases). The CDR3 spans 14 residues. Trimming took 6 bases from V and 1 from J, leaving 12 bases between them. Germline lookup yields CDR1 KGHSH and CDR2 LQKENI. The CDR3 loop reads CASSTTGGNTEAFF. CDR3 nucleotide sequence: TGTGCCAGCTCCACGACAGGCGGGAACACTGAAGCTTTCTTT.

The V and J genes are TRBV19 and TRBJ2-2, with D perhaps TRBD1 (6 bases). Germline lookup yields CDR1 LNHDA and CDR2 SQIVND (reference sequence). The CDR3 extends over 14 amino acids. V was clipped by 6 bases and J by 7 bases, with 15 bases between them. This chain's CDR3 is CASSITGLGGELFF. CDR3 nucleotide sequence: TGTGCCAGTAGCATAACAGGGTTGGGCGGGGAGCTGTTTTTT. The full variable domain, with the rest looked up from reference TRBV19 and TRBJ2-2, is DGGITQSPKYLFRKEGQNVTLSCEQNLNHDAMYWYRQDPGQGLRLIYYSQIVNDFQKGDIAEGYSVSREKKESFPLTVTSAQKNPTAFYLCASSITGLGGELFFGEGSRLTVL.

The gene calls are TRBV10-1 and TRBJ2-1; 11 positions match TRBD2. The germline V gene encodes CDR1 WNHNN and CDR2 SYGVQD (reference sequence). The CDR3 is 16 residues long. J gave up 5 bases and V 0 bases, and 3 bases lay outside the gene matches. This CDR3 reads CASSESRLAGNNEQFF. The CDR3 DNA reads TGCGCCAGCAGTGAGTCGCGACTAGCGGGGAACAATGAGCAGTTCTTC.

The chain joins TRBV10-1 to TRBJ2-1; 13 bases match TRBD2. V lost 4 bases to trimming and J lost 7 bases; unmatched junction nucleotides: 4. From germline, CDR1 is WNHNN and CDR2 SYGVQD (reference sequence). This CDR3 contains 15 residues. The CDR3 here is CASSVTSGGENEQFF. Written as DNA, the CDR3 is TGCGCCAGCAGTGTAACTAGCGGGGGGGAAAATGAGCAGTTCTTC.

This rearrangement joins TRBV6-1 to TRBJ1-5; D might be TRBD1 (6 bases). Germline loops: CDR1 MNHNS, CDR2 SASEGT. CDR3 length: 15 residues. Between the trimmed V and J ends, which lost 1 base and 11 bases, there was a span of 18 bases. The CDR3 sequence is CASSEGQVNQPAQHF. The CDR3 coding sequence is TGTGCCAGCAGTGAAGGACAGGTCAATCAGCCGGCCCAGCATTTT.

The chain is built from TRBV2 and TRBJ2-1; D possibly corresponds to TRBD1 (6 bases). CDR3 length equals 15 residues. Trimming took off 1 base at V and 6 bases at J, with 13 bases between the two ends. From germline, CDR1 is SNHLY and CDR2 FYNNEI. The CDR3 reads CASSEVDRGGNEQFF. CDR3 sequence (DNA): TGTGCCAGCAGTGAAGTGGACAGAGGTGGCAATGAGCAGTTCTTC.

The chain combines TRBV11-3 with TRBJ2-2, with D perhaps matching TRBD2 (5 bases). The CDR3 runs to 14 residues. Looked up from germline, CDR1 is SGHNT and CDR2 is YENEEA. Trimming removed 5 bases at V and 5 bases at J, with 12 bases between. CDR3: CASSPRAVTGELFF. The CDR3 DNA follows: TGTGCCAGCAGCCCGCGGGCCGTAACCGGGGAGCTGTTTTTT.

V is TRBV2 and J is TRBJ2-4; D possibly corresponds to TRBD1 (5 bases). This CDR3 region has 13 residues. V was pared by 7 bases and J by 2 bases, with 9 bases between. Germline CDR1 reads SNHLY; CDR2 reads FYNNEI. CDR3 in amino acids: CASNRWPKNIQYF. The CDR3 DNA sequence: TGTGCCAGCAACAGGTGGCCCAAAAACATTCAGTACTTC. The full variable domain, with the rest looked up from reference TRBV2 and TRBJ2-4, is EPEVTQTPSHQVTQMGQEVILRCVPISNHLYFYWYRQILGQKVEFLVSFYNNEISEKSEIFDDQFSVERPDGSNFTLKIRSTKLEDSAMYFCASNRWPKNIQYFGAGTRLSVL.

This chain links TRBV11-3 with TRBJ2-1, with TRBD1 identical over 8 bases. The CDR3 is 14 residues long. The V gene end was trimmed by 5 bases and the J gene end by 7 bases; junction bases not matched to a gene: 7. The germline V gene encodes CDR1 SGHNT and CDR2 YENEEA. CDR3 loop: CASSATGVKNEQFF. The CDR3 nucleotides read TGTGCCAGCAGCGCGACAGGGGTTAAGAATGAGCAGTTCTTC. Full variable domain (remainder filled in from reference TRBV11-3 and TRBJ2-1): EAGVVQSPRYKIIEKKQPVAFWCNPISGHNTLYWYLQNLGQGPELLIRYENEEAVDDSQLPKDRFSAERLKGVDSTLKIQPAELGDSAVYLCASSATGVKNEQFFGPGTRLTVL.

V is TRBV21-1 and J is TRBJ2-7; the table's TRBD2 call for D was not verified on the DNA. TRBV21-1 is tagged as a pseudogene. The CDR3 spans 19 residues. The CDR3 DNA reads TGTGCCAGCAGCAAAGTGGAGATCGGACTAGCGGGGGGGACCTACGAGCAGTACTTC. The encoded protein is CASSKVEIGLAGGTYEQYF.

This chain links TRBV10-3 with TRBJ1-6; TRBD1 aligns across 8 bases. The length of the CDR3 is 14 residues. The V segment lost 5 bases and the J segment 10 bases; nucleotides outside the gene matches: 7. Germline loops: CDR1 ENHRY, CDR2 SYGVKD. The CDR3 loop is CAISRDRMGSPLHF. CDR3 bases: TGTGCCATCAGTCGGGACAGGATGGGATCACCCCTCCACTTT.